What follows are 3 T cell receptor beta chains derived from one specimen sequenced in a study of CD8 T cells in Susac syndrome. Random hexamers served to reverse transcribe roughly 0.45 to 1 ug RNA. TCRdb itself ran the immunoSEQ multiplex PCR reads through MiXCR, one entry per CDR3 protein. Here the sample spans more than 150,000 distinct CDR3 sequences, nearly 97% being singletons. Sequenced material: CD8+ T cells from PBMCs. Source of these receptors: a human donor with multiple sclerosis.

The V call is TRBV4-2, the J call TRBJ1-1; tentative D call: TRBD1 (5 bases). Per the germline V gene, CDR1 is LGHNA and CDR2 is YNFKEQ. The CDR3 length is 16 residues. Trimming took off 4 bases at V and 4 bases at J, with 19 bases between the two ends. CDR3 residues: CASSPEDQGAGTEAFF. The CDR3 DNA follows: TGTGCCAGCAGCCCAGAGGACCAAGGGGCCGGCACTGAAGCTTTCTTT.

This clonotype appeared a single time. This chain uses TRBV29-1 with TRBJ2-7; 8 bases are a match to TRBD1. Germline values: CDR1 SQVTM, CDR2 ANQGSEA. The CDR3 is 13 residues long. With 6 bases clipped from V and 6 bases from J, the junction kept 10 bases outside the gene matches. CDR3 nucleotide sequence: TGCAGCGTGGCGGGACAGGTCTTATCCGAGCAGTACTTC. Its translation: CSVAGQVLSEQYF.

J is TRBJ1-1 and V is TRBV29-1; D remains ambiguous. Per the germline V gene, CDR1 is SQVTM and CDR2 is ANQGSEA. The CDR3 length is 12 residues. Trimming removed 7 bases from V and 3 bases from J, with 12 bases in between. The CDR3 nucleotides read TGCAGCGCCGAACGGGGAGACACTGAAGCTTTCTTT. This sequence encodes CSAERGDTEAFF.